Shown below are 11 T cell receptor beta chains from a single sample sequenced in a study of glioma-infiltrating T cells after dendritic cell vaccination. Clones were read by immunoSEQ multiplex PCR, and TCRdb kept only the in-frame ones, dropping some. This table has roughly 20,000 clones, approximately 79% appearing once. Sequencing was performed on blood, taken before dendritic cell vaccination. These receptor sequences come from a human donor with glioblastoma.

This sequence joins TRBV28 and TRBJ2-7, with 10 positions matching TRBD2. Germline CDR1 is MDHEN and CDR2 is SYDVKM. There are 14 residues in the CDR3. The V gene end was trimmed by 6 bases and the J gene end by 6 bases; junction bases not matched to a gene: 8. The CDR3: CASSPSGRSREQYF. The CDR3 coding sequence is TGTGCCAGCAGCCCTAGCGGGAGAAGTCGCGAGCAGTACTTC. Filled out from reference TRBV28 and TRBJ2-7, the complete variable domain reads DVKVTQSSRYLVKRTGEKVFLECVQDMDHENMFWYRQDPGLGLRLIYFSYDVKMKEKGDIPEGYSVSREKKERFSLILESASTNQTSMYLCASSPSGRSREQYFGPGTRLTVT.

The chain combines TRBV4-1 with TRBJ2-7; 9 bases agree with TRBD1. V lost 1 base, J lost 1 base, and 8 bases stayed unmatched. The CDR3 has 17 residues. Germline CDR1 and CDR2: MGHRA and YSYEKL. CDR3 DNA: TGCGCCAGCAGCCAAGTGCGTGGGACAGGGAAATCCTACGAGCAGTACTTC. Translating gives CASSQVRGTGKSYEQYF.

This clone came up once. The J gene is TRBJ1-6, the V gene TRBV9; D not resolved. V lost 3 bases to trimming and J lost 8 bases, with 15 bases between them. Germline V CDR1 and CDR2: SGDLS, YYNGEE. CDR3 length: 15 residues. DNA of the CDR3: TGTGCCAGCAGCGCCCTAGATGTGGGAGATTCACCCCTCCACTTT. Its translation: CASSALDVGDSPLHF.

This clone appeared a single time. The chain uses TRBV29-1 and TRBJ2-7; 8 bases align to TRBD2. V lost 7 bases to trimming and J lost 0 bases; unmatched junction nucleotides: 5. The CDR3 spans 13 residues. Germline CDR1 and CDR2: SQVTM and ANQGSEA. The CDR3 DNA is TGCAGCGGCTTTAGCGGGAACTCCTACGAGCAGTACTTC. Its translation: CSGFSGNSYEQYF.

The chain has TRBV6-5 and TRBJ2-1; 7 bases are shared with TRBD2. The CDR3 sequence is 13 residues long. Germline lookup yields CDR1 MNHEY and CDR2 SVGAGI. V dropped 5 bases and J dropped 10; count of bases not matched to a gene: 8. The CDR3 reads CASSRPPGLEQFF. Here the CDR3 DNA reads TGTGCCAGCAGTCGGCCACCGGGACTAGAGCAGTTCTTC.

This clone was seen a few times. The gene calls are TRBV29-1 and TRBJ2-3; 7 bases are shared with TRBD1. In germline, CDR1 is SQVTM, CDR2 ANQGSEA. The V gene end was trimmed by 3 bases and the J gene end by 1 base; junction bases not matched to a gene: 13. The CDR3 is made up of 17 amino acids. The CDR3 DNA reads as TGCAGCGTTGATCGGCAGGGGGTATCGGCACGCACAGATACGCAGTATTTT. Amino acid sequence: CSVDRQGVSARTDTQYF.

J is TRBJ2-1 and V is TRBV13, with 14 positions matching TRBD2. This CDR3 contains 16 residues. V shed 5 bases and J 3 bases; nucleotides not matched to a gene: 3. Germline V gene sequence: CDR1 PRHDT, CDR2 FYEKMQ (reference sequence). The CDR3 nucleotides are TGTGCCAGCAGCCAAGGACTAGCGGGAGGCTACAATGAGCAGTTCTTC. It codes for CASSQGLAGGYNEQFF.

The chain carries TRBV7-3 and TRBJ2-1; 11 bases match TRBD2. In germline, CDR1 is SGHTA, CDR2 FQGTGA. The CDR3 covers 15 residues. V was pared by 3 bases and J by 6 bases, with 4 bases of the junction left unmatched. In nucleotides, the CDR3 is TGTGCCAGCAGCTTGTCCGGGACTAGCGGCAATGAGCAGTTCTTC. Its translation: CASSLSGTSGNEQFF.

CDR3 coding DNA: TGTGCCACCATCCCCTCCTTCGCTATACAAGGGGGTGATACGCAGTATTTT. Residues: CATIPSFAIQGGDTQYF. V and J are TRBV15 and TRBJ2-3, with D tentatively TRBD1 (6 bases). V was clipped by 7 bases and J by 6 bases, with 26 bases between them. Looked up from germline, CDR1 is LNHNV and CDR2 is YYDKDF (reference sequence). This CDR3 is 17 amino acids long.

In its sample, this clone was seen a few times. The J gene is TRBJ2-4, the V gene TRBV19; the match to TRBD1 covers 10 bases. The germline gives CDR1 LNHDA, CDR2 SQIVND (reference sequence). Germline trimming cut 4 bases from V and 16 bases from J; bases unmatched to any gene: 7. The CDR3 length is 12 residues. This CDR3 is CASSSYGQGVYF. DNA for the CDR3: TGTGCCAGTAGTAGCTACGGACAGGGGGTTTACTTC.

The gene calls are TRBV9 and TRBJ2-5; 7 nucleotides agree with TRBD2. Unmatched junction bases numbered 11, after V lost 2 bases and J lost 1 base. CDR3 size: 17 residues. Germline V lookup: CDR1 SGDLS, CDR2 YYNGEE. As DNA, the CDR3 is TGTGCCAGCAGCGTCGGTATTGCGGGAGTCACCCAAGAGACCCAGTACTTC. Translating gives CASSVGIAGVTQETQYF.